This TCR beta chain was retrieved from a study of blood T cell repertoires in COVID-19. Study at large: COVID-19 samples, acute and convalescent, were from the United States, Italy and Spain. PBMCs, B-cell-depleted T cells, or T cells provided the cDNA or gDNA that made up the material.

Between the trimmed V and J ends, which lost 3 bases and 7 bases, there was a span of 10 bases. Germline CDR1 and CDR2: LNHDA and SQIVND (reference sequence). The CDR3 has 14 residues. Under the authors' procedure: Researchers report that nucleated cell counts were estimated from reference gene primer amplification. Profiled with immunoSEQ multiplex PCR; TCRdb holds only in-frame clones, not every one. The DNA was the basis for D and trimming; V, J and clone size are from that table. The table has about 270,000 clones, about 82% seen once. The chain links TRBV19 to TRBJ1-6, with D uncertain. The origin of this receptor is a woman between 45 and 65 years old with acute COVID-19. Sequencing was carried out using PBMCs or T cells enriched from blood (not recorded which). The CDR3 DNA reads TGTGCCAGTAGTATGGGCGGAGGGAATTCACCCCTCCACTTT. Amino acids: CASSMGGGNSPLHF.